The sequence of this T cell receptor beta chain was determined in a study of vaccination effects on CD4 cells after COVID-19. Overall study findings and caveats: Cross-reactivity with common cold coronaviruses was shown by only 1 of 255 vaccine-induced clones in healthy vaccinees. Late post-vaccination samples showed marked contraction of infection- and vaccine-induced clones.

Within the ViraFEST assay, antigen-specific CD4+ T cells underwent expansion with viral peptide pools prior to sequencing. Following an approximately 10-day culture, CD4+ T cells were purified. All participants had two doses of either the BNT162b2 or mRNA-1273 vaccine. Absence of prior SARS-CoV-2 infection characterized the vaccine recipients, who showed negative nucleocapsid antibodies. On this clone: The antigen is undetermined.

Assay: immunoSEQ multiplex PCR; the TCRdb copy retains only in-frame clones and omits some. Here the sample spans 24,000 or so clones, 70% to 80% being singletons. The origin of this receptor is a human donor who received a COVID-19 vaccine. The sequences come from CD4+ T cells from PBMCs cultured with HCoV-229E spike peptides, collected after COVID-19 vaccination.

For the CDR3, the DNA is TGCGCCAGCAGCTCGGGAGACCGAAACTATGGCTACACCTTC. The encoded protein is CASSSGDRNYGYTF. The chain couples TRBV5-1 to TRBJ1-2; D uncertain. V lost 3 bases and J 2 bases, leaving 11 bases between the germline ends. The length of the CDR3 is 14 residues. In germline, CDR1 is SGHRS, CDR2 YFSETQ.